This record looks at one TCR beta chain sequence and its context. Its antigen is not known. CDR3 size: 16 residues. Unmatched junction bases numbered 7, after V lost 5 bases and J lost 5 bases. Germline CDR1 is SGHVS and CDR2 is FQNEAQ. Treatment: approximately nine-day PBMC culture with coronavirus spike peptide pools or control peptides (ViraFEST assay). This sample stems from a study of vaccination and CD4 T cells after COVID-19. The Oncomine TCR Beta short-read assay was what sequenced the DNA obtained from cultured CD4+ T cells. TCRdb re-called the PCR reads with MiXCR, one entry per CDR3 protein. The sample lists about 17,000 distinct CDR3 sequences, approximately 60% occurring once.

The material was CD4+ T cells from blood, cultured in vitro, obtained after SARS-CoV-2 vaccination. This receptor was taken from a human donor who had recovered from COVID-19. The chain carries TRBV7-8 and TRBJ2-1; TRBD1 agrees at 12 bases. CDR3 protein: CASSRTGTGGHNEQFF. CDR3 DNA: TGTGCCAGCAGCCGCACCGGGACAGGGGGCCACAATGAGCAGTTCTTC.